The 31 T cell receptor beta chains below were found in one sample sequenced in a study of T cells in localized non-small cell lung cancer. TCRdb's table, derived via immunoSEQ multiplex PCR, lists solely in-frame clones and lacks some. The repertoire holds about 21,000 clones, 84% seen once, with about 2.6% in the top ten. The sequencing used peripheral blood, collected before any cancer treatment. The receptors were gathered from a man between 40 and 70 years old with stage I lung adenocarcinoma.

The chain links TRBV5-1 to TRBJ1-1; TRBD1 aligns across 7 bases. The trim removed 4 bases at V and 1 base at J, leaving 4 bases unmatched. Germline assignment: CDR1 SGHRS and CDR2 YFSETQ. CDR3 size: 14 residues. CDR3 in DNA: TGCGCCAGCAGCAAGGACAGGCCGAACACTGAAGCTTTCTTT. Translation: CASSKDRPNTEAFF.

This chain joins TRBV27 and TRBJ2-1; perhaps TRBD1 as D (5 bases). Trimming took off 3 bases at V and 6 bases at J, with 9 bases between the two ends. CDR3 length equals 13 residues. Germline V gives CDR1 MNHEY, CDR2 SMNVEV (reference sequence). CDR3 in DNA: TGTGCCAGCAGTTTGTTTCAGGGCAATGAGCAGTTCTTC. Amino acids: CASSLFQGNEQFF.

The V call is TRBV7-9, the J call TRBJ1-5; D is possibly TRBD1 (5 bases). V was trimmed by 1 base and J by 4 bases, leaving 11 bases between them. The CDR3 runs 15 residues. CDR1 SEHNR and CDR2 FQNEAQ come from the germline V gene (reference sequence). CDR3 sequence (DNA): TGTGCCAGCAGCTTAGAGGGGACGGGTAATCAGCCCCAGCATTTT. Encoded protein: CASSLEGTGNQPQHF.

This chain joins TRBV7-2 and TRBJ2-7; TRBD2 might be the D (7 bases). Trimming cost V 6 bases and J 5 bases, with 20 bases left between them. The germline CDR1 and CDR2 sequences are SGHTA and FQGNSA. This CDR3 region has 15 residues. The CDR3: CASSRGRGVGNEQYF. CDR3 sequence (DNA): TGTGCCAGCAGTAGGGGGAGGGGCGTTGGGAACGAGCAGTACTTC. The complete variable domain, with remaining parts taken from reference TRBV7-2 and TRBJ2-7, reads GAGVSQSPSNKVTEKGKDVELRCDPISGHTALYWYRQSLGQGLEFLIYFQGNSAPDKSGLPSDRFSAERTGGSVSTLTIQRTQQEDSAVYLCASSRGRGVGNEQYFGPGTRLTVT.

The rearrangement joins TRBV4-2 to TRBJ2-1; the D is unclear. In germline, CDR1 is LGHNA, CDR2 YNFKEQ. V was cut by 1 base and J by 2 bases, with 6 bases left in between. CDR3 length: 14 amino acids. The CDR3 loop is CASSQGGTYNEQFF. The DNA for the CDR3 is TGTGCCAGCAGCCAAGGGGGAACCTACAATGAGCAGTTCTTC.

V and J are TRBV5-1 and TRBJ2-3, with 7 nucleotides matching TRBD1. Trimming took 4 bases from V and 6 from J; bases not matched to a gene: 11. Germline V gene sequence: CDR1 SGHRS, CDR2 YFSETQ. CDR3 length equals 15 residues. The CDR3 here is CASSPGQNPADTQYF. CDR3 DNA: TGCGCCAGCAGCCCGGGACAGAACCCTGCGGATACGCAGTATTTT.

This sequence joins TRBV30 and TRBJ2-7; 8 bases agree with TRBD2. The J segment lost 3 bases and the V segment lost 2 bases, leaving 6 bases of the junction unmatched. The V gene's germline CDR1 is GTSNPN and CDR2 SVGIG (reference sequence). There are 14 residues in the CDR3. The CDR3 loop is CAWSMERGLYEQYF. CDR3 DNA: TGTGCCTGGAGTATGGAGCGGGGGCTCTACGAGCAGTACTTC.

The chain carries TRBV6-6 and TRBJ1-4; D gene ambiguous. The CDR3 spans 11 residues. Germline values: CDR1 MNHNY, CDR2 SVGAGI (reference sequence). V was pared by 2 bases and J by 14 bases, with 9 bases between. CDR3 nucleotides: TGTGCCAGCAGTTACGGCGGGAACCTGTTTTTT. This translates into CASSYGGNLFF.

This chain links TRBV23-1 with TRBJ2-7, with D hard to call. TRBV23-1 is labeled an ORF, and its function is uncertain. The V and J ends lost 4 bases and 5 bases respectively, with 24 bases between them. The CDR3 runs to 17 residues. The CDR3 reads CASSPPYRQFHPNEQYF. The CDR3 DNA reads TGCGCCAGCAGTCCGCCCTATCGGCAGTTCCATCCCAACGAGCAGTACTTC.

This rearrangement joins TRBV11-1 to TRBJ1-1; 7 nucleotides line up with TRBD1. V trimming: 5 bases; J trimming: 4 bases; junction bases outside the gene matches: 10. This CDR3 is built from 15 residues. Germline loops: CDR1 SGHAT, CDR2 FQDESV (reference sequence). The CDR3 region has the DNA TGTGCCAGCAGCCTAGAATTTTCAGGGGGCACTGAAGCTTTCTTT. It yields the protein CASSLEFSGGTEAFF.

The rearrangement joins TRBV6-4 to TRBJ2-3; D ambiguous. This CDR3 has 15 residues. Per the germline V gene, CDR1 is MRHNA and CDR2 is SNTAGT. V lost 8 bases to trimming and J lost 0 bases, with 15 bases between them. The CDR3 loop reads CASLRDGVSTDTQYF. The CDR3 DNA follows: TGTGCCAGCTTGCGCGATGGTGTTAGCACAGATACGCAGTATTTT.

Only a few counts were recorded for this clone. This chain joins TRBV27 and TRBJ1-6, with 9 bases lining up with TRBD1. From germline, CDR1 is MNHEY and CDR2 SMNVEV (reference sequence). Losses at the gene ends were 4 bases for V and 4 bases for J; bases not matched to a gene: 5. This CDR3 has 16 amino acids. CDR3 loop: CASSSGDRVYNSPLHF. CDR3 sequence (DNA): TGTGCCAGCAGTTCAGGGGACAGGGTTTATAATTCACCCCTCCACTTT.

The chain recombines TRBV7-9 with TRBJ2-1; D possibly corresponds to TRBD2 (5 bases). The CDR3 runs 15 residues. CDR1 is SEHNR and CDR2 is FQNEAQ in the germline V gene (reference sequence). V was cut by 4 bases and J by 1 base, with 11 bases left in between. The CDR3 DNA reads as TGTGCCAGCAGCTACCGCGGGCCATCCTACAATGAGCAGTTCTTC. Encoded protein: CASSYRGPSYNEQFF.

The rearrangement links TRBV21-1 to TRBJ2-3. TRBV21-1 is noted as a pseudogene. This CDR3 is 18 amino acids long. The CDR3 spells CASSKVLVGTGFTDTQYF. The CDR3 bases are TGTGCCAGCAGCAAGGTGCTAGTAGGGACCGGCTTCACAGATACGCAGTATTTT.

This clone was observed a few times. The rearrangement links TRBV27 to TRBJ2-7; TRBD1 is a possible D gene (6 bases). The germline V gene encodes CDR1 MNHEY and CDR2 SMNVEV (reference sequence). V was trimmed by 6 bases and J by 2 bases, leaving 17 bases between them. The CDR3 extends over 15 amino acids. The CDR3: CASRFIGTNAYEQYF. The CDR3 DNA follows: TGTGCCAGCAGGTTTATCGGGACAAACGCCTACGAGCAGTACTTC.

On this clone: The junction departs from germline at one end; a sequencing error may be responsible. V gene TRBV6-1 combines with J gene TRBJ2-1, with 12 bases fitting TRBD2. The CDR3 sequence is 15 residues long. CDR1 and CDR2 from the germline V gene are MNHNS and SASEGT. Here the CDR3 reads CTSREGTSGLYEQFF. CDR3 nucleotides: TGTACCAGCAGGGAGGGGACTAGCGGGCTCTATGAGCAGTTCTTC.

By its share, this clone is medium-sized. The rearrangement links TRBV5-6 to TRBJ1-2; 9 bases line up with TRBD1. The CDR3 has 13 residues. The junction had 6 bases not matched to a gene; V was cut back by 4 bases and J by 8 bases. Germline CDR1 SGHDT, CDR2 YYEEEE. The CDR3 loop is CASSRQGEYGYTF. In DNA form, the CDR3 reads TGTGCCAGCAGCCGACAGGGGGAATACGGCTACACCTTC.

The CDR3, as DNA: TGCGCCCGGCGGCTAGCGGGCGGGGGGGCGGCGGAGACCCAGTACTTC. This sequence encodes CARRLAGGGAAETQYF. The chain combines TRBV5-1 with TRBJ2-5, with TRBD2 matching 9 bases. CDR3 length equals 16 residues. Looked up from germline, CDR1 is SGHRS and CDR2 is YFSETQ. The junction had 18 bases not matched to a gene; V was cut back by 10 bases and J by 5 bases.

The chain uses TRBV5-1 and TRBJ1-1; D is perhaps TRBD1 (6 bases). Germline lookup yields CDR1 SGHRS and CDR2 YFSETQ. The CDR3 has 13 residues. V shed 6 bases and J shed 2 bases, with 11 bases lying between them. Here the CDR3 DNA reads TGCGCCAGCACCGCAGGGGCAAACACTGAAGCTTTCTTT. Its translation: CASTAGANTEAFF.

V usage is TRBV28 and J usage is TRBJ2-1, with 8 bases lining up with TRBD1. This CDR3 is 16 amino acids long. The germline V gene has CDR1 MDHEN and CDR2 SYDVKM. V trimming: 6 bases; J trimming: 0 bases; junction bases outside the gene matches: 7. The CDR3 DNA reads as TGTGCCAGCAGCTCATTAACAGGGGGCTCCTACAATGAGCAGTTCTTC. As protein: CASSSLTGGSYNEQFF.

The chain carries TRBV7-2 and TRBJ2-7; 9 bases align to TRBD2. Germline loops: CDR1 SGHTA, CDR2 FQGNSA. V shed 3 bases, J shed 0 bases, and the junction held 6 bases outside the gene matches. The CDR3 is made up of 16 amino acids. CDR3 amino acids: CASSFSSGVSSYEQYF. The CDR3 DNA follows: TGTGCCAGCAGCTTCTCTAGCGGGGTTAGCTCCTACGAGCAGTACTTC.

The chain combines TRBV5-8 with TRBJ1-6, with 10 bases aligning to TRBD1. The CDR3 has 16 amino acids. The germline gives CDR1 SGHTS, CDR2 YDEGEE. V shed 4 bases and J 4 bases; nucleotides not matched to a gene: 5. In DNA form, the CDR3 reads TGTGCCAGCAGCCGGGACAGGGGAACATATAATTCACCCCTCCACTTT. This translates into CASSRDRGTYNSPLHF.

The chain joins TRBV19 to TRBJ2-5; D gene ambiguous. CDR1 LNHDA and CDR2 SQIVND come from the germline V gene (reference sequence). This CDR3 region has 13 residues. With 4 bases removed from V and 2 bases from J, the gap between germline ends came to 8 bases. DNA for the CDR3: TGTGCCAGTAGTAAGTCTCATCAAGAGACCCAGTACTTC. Translating it yields CASSKSHQETQYF. Full variable domain (remainder filled in from reference TRBV19 and TRBJ2-5): DGGITQSPKYLFRKEGQNVTLSCEQNLNHDAMYWYRQDPGQGLRLIYYSQIVNDFQKGDIAEGYSVSREKKESFPLTVTSAQKNPTAFYLCASSKSHQETQYFGPGTRLLVL.

The chain is built from TRBV7-2 and TRBJ2-7, with TRBD2 matching over 10 bases. The CDR3 runs to 15 residues. V lost 4 bases and J lost 2; bases outside the gene matches: 5. The germline gives CDR1 SGHTA, CDR2 FQGNSA. The CDR3, as DNA: TGTGCCAGCAGCTCTAGCGGGAGCACAACCTACGAGCAGTACTTC. It is translated as CASSSSGSTTYEQYF. Full variable domain (outside the CDR3, taken from reference TRBV7-2 and TRBJ2-7): GAGVSQSPSNKVTEKGKDVELRCDPISGHTALYWYRQSLGQGLEFLIYFQGNSAPDKSGLPSDRFSAERTGGSVSTLTIQRTQQEDSAVYLCASSSSGSTTYEQYFGPGTRLTVT.

This clone was counted once. The J gene is TRBJ2-3, the V gene TRBV5-1; 9 nucleotides agree with TRBD1. The CDR3 length is 15 residues. Trimming cost V 4 bases and J 2 bases; bases outside gene matches: 5. CDR1 and CDR2 from the germline V gene are SGHRS and YFSETQ. DNA of the CDR3: TGCGCCAGCAGCCTCGGACAGGGGCCCACAGATACGCAGTATTTT. Translating it yields CASSLGQGPTDTQYF.

V and J are TRBV7-9 and TRBJ2-2; TRBD1 aligns across 7 bases. CDR3 length: 16 amino acids. With V trimmed by 2 bases and J by 4 bases, 7 bases remained unmatched. The germline CDR1 and CDR2 sequences are SEHNR and FQNEAQ (reference sequence). The CDR3 sequence is CASSLFTGVFTGELFF. In DNA, the CDR3 is TGTGCCAGCAGCTTATTTACAGGGGTCTTCACCGGGGAGCTGTTTTTT. The full variable domain, completed using reference TRBV7-9 and TRBJ2-2, is DTGVSQNPRHKITKRGQNVTFRCDPISEHNRLYWYRQTLGQGPEFLTYFQNEAQLEKSRLLSDRFSAERPKGSFSTLEIQRTEQGDSAMYLCASSLFTGVFTGELFFGEGSRLTVL.

This clone was found once. This chain joins TRBV2 and TRBJ2-5, with 7 bases identical to TRBD2. Germline V gene lookup returns CDR1 SNHLY and CDR2 FYNNEI. This CDR3 spans 15 amino acids. The V gene end was trimmed by 4 bases and the J gene end by 6 bases; junction bases not matched to a gene: 11. The CDR3 spells CASSARAGLPKTQYF. In DNA form, the CDR3 reads TGTGCCAGCAGTGCCAGAGCGGGACTGCCAAAGACCCAGTACTTC. Full variable domain (remainder filled in from reference TRBV2 and TRBJ2-5): EPEVTQTPSHQVTQMGQEVILRCVPISNHLYFYWYRQILGQKVEFLVSFYNNEISEKSEIFDDQFSVERPDGSNFTLKIRSTKLEDSAMYFCASSARAGLPKTQYFGPGTRLLVL.

The chain has TRBV7-2 and TRBJ2-5; 10 nucleotides line up with TRBD1. The CDR3 runs to 15 residues. The germline V gene has CDR1 SGHTA and CDR2 FQGNSA. J gave up 5 bases and V 1 base, and 4 bases lay outside the gene matches. The CDR3 here is CASSLVGDRGETQYF. The DNA for the CDR3 is TGTGCCAGCAGCTTAGTAGGGGACAGGGGTGAGACCCAGTACTTC.

The CDR3 DNA reads TGTGCCAGCAGCCATAGGACATTGAACACCGGGGAGCTGTTTTTT. Residues: CASSHRTLNTGELFF. V and J are TRBV9 and TRBJ2-2; maybe TRBD1 (5 bases). With 4 bases removed from V and 1 base from J, the gap between germline ends came to 11 bases. Germline V CDR1 and CDR2: SGDLS, YYNGEE. CDR3 size: 15 residues.

The chain joins TRBV5-1 to TRBJ2-2, with 8 bases matching TRBD1. Per germline, CDR1 SGHRS and CDR2 YFSETQ. The V and J ends lost 4 bases and 4 bases, in that order; junction bases with no gene match: 6. This CDR3 has 15 residues. The CDR3 protein is CASSQQGAGTGELFF. The CDR3 region has the DNA TGCGCCAGCAGCCAGCAGGGGGCGGGCACCGGGGAGCTGTTTTTT. The full variable domain, with the rest looked up from reference TRBV5-1 and TRBJ2-2, is KAGVTQTPRYLIKTRGQQVTLSCSPISGHRSVSWYQQTPGQGLQFLFEYFSETQRNKGNFPGRFSGRQFSNSRSEMNVSTLELGDSALYLCASSQQGAGTGELFFGEGSRLTVL.

The rearrangement uses TRBV2 and TRBJ2-7; 7 nucleotides agree with TRBD1. CDR3 length: 14 amino acids. Germline-derived CDR1 and CDR2 are SNHLY and FYNNEI. V dropped 7 bases and J dropped 1; count of bases not matched to a gene: 7. The CDR3 is CASNKGAKSYEQYF. In DNA, the CDR3 is TGTGCCAGCAATAAGGGGGCGAAGTCCTACGAGCAGTACTTC.